The rows below give T cell receptor beta chains drawn from one sample of a study of vaccination effects on CD4 cells after COVID-19. Assay used: immunoSEQ multiplex PCR; TCRdb lists only in-frame clones, some missing. Of around 81,000 clones listed, roughly 73% are singletons. Their antigens are not known. The input for sequencing was CD4+ T cells from PBMCs cultured with HCoV-OC43 spike peptides, taken after COVID-19 vaccination. Every receptor here comes from a human donor who received a COVID-19 vaccine. Both conserved end residues are part of each CDR3. Fields, in order: CDR3 length, D gene, clone size, J gene, V gene, CDR3 protein, CDR3 DNA. D genes are given only for firm matches. A row's size may be missing; if present it is once, few, many or a size class.

cdr3_length: 16
d_call: .
clone_size: few
j_call: TRBJ2-2
v_call: TRBV5-1
cdr3_aa: CASSPTGTANTGELFF
cdr3_nt: TGCGCCAGCAGCCCCACCGGGACGGCGAACACCGGGGAGCTGTTTTTT

cdr3_length: 14
d_call: .
clone_size: .
j_call: TRBJ1-1
v_call: TRBV19
cdr3_aa: CASRAEGSNTEAFF
cdr3_nt: TGTGCCAGTAGGGCCGAGGGCTCGAACACTGAAGCTTTCTTT

cdr3_length: 15
d_call: .
clone_size: .
j_call: TRBJ1-3
v_call: TRBV7-2
cdr3_aa: CASSLARGTGNTIYF
cdr3_nt: TGTGCCAGCAGCTTAGCCAGGGGAACTGGAAACACCATATATTTT

cdr3_length: 16
d_call: TRBD1
clone_size: .
j_call: TRBJ1-3
v_call: TRBV7-9
cdr3_aa: CASSFRTGDIGNTIYF
cdr3_nt: TGTGCCAGCAGTTTCCGGACAGGGGATATTGGAAACACCATATATTTT

cdr3_length: 14
d_call: .
clone_size: .
j_call: TRBJ1-1
v_call: TRBV10-2
cdr3_aa: CASRGGTANTEAFF
cdr3_nt: TGCGCCAGCAGGGGGGGGACGGCGAACACTGAAGCTTTCTTT

cdr3_length: 20
d_call: TRBD2
clone_size: .
j_call: TRBJ2-3
v_call: TRBV6-2/TRBV6-3
cdr3_aa: CASSYSSPGSSGGYTDTQYF
cdr3_nt: TGTGCCAGCAGTTACTCGTCGCCAGGATCTAGCGGGGGGTACACAGATACGCAGTATTTT

cdr3_length: 15
d_call: TRBD1
clone_size: .
j_call: TRBJ1-5
v_call: TRBV6-5
cdr3_aa: CASTLREGAYQPQHF
cdr3_nt: TGTGCCAGCACCTTACGAGAGGGGGCGTATCAGCCCCAGCATTTT

cdr3_length: 13
d_call: .
clone_size: .
j_call: TRBJ2-3
v_call: TRBV28
cdr3_aa: CASSLSIGDTQYF
cdr3_nt: TGTGCCAGCAGTTTATCGATTGGGGATACGCAGTATTTT

cdr3_length: 14
d_call: .
clone_size: .
j_call: TRBJ2-5
v_call: TRBV2
cdr3_aa: CASSEGVPSETQYF
cdr3_nt: TGTGCCAGCAGTGAGGGAGTCCCTTCAGAGACCCAGTACTTC

cdr3_length: 15
d_call: .
clone_size: .
j_call: TRBJ2-2
v_call: TRBV7-2
cdr3_aa: CASSLFSQGPGELFF
cdr3_nt: TGTGCCAGCAGCTTATTTAGCCAGGGCCCCGGGGAGCTGTTTTTT

cdr3_length: 15
d_call: .
clone_size: once
j_call: TRBJ2-5
v_call: TRBV14
cdr3_aa: CASSQWVARTETQYF
cdr3_nt: TGTGCCAGCAGCCAATGGGTAGCTAGGACGGAGACCCAGTACTTC

cdr3_length: 16
d_call: TRBD1
clone_size: .
j_call: TRBJ1-5
v_call: TRBV6-2/TRBV6-3
cdr3_aa: CASSSRTGNLNQPQHF
cdr3_nt: TGTGCCAGCAGTTCCAGGACAGGGAACCTTAATCAGCCCCAGCATTTT

cdr3_length: 13
d_call: .
clone_size: .
j_call: TRBJ2-3
v_call: TRBV3-1/TRBV3-2
cdr3_aa: CASSQAGTDTQYF
cdr3_nt: TGTGCCAGCAGCCAGGCGGGCACAGATACGCAGTATTTT

cdr3_length: 16
d_call: TRBD1
clone_size: .
j_call: TRBJ1-6
v_call: TRBV28
cdr3_aa: CASSPQGQGFNSPLHF
cdr3_nt: TGTGCCAGCAGTCCCCAGGGACAGGGGTTTAATTCACCCCTCCACTTT

cdr3_length: 16
d_call: .
clone_size: .
j_call: TRBJ2-2
v_call: TRBV7-2
cdr3_aa: CASSLAGSSPAGELFF
cdr3_nt: TGTGCCAGCAGCTTAGCTGGAAGCAGCCCGGCCGGGGAGCTGTTTTTT

cdr3_length: 16
d_call: .
clone_size: .
j_call: TRBJ1-3
v_call: TRBV2
cdr3_aa: CASSDRGSHSGNTIYF
cdr3_nt: TGTGCCAGCAGTGACAGGGGCTCCCACTCTGGAAACACCATATATTTT

cdr3_length: 14
d_call: .
clone_size: .
j_call: TRBJ2-3
v_call: TRBV9
cdr3_aa: CASSPQSRTDTQYF
cdr3_nt: TGTGCCAGCAGCCCTCAGTCCCGCACAGATACGCAGTATTTT

cdr3_length: 14
d_call: .
clone_size: .
j_call: TRBJ1-4
v_call: TRBV18
cdr3_aa: CASSTQFPSGKLFF
cdr3_nt: TGTGCCAGCTCGACACAGTTTCCCAGCGGAAAACTGTTTTTT

cdr3_length: 15
d_call: .
clone_size: .
j_call: TRBJ1-2
v_call: TRBV28
cdr3_aa: CASRIGQTRNYGYTF
cdr3_nt: TGTGCCAGCAGAATTGGACAGACCCGTAACTATGGCTACACCTTC

cdr3_length: 14
d_call: TRBD1
clone_size: .
j_call: TRBJ1-1
v_call: TRBV30
cdr3_aa: CAWSVGTANTEAFF
cdr3_nt: TGTGCCTGGAGTGTAGGGACAGCGAACACTGAAGCTTTCTTT

cdr3_length: 16
d_call: TRBD2
clone_size: .
j_call: TRBJ2-3
v_call: TRBV5-5
cdr3_aa: CASSLVGTTSTDTQYF
cdr3_nt: TGTGCCAGCAGCTTGGTCGGGACTACTAGCACAGATACGCAGTATTTT

cdr3_length: 12
d_call: .
clone_size: .
j_call: TRBJ2-1
v_call: TRBV11-2
cdr3_aa: CASSLQQGEQFF
cdr3_nt: TGTGCCAGCAGCTTGCAACAGGGTGAGCAGTTCTTC

cdr3_length: 13
d_call: .
clone_size: .
j_call: TRBJ2-1
v_call: TRBV5-1
cdr3_aa: CASSRQTYNEQFF
cdr3_nt: TGCGCCAGCAGCCGGCAGACCTACAATGAGCAGTTCTTC

cdr3_length: 14
d_call: .
clone_size: .
j_call: TRBJ1-2
v_call: TRBV4-1
cdr3_aa: CASSRVGTDYGYTF
cdr3_nt: TGCGCCAGCAGCCGGGTAGGGACGGACTATGGCTACACCTTC

cdr3_length: 16
d_call: .
clone_size: few
j_call: TRBJ2-6
v_call: TRBV5-8
cdr3_aa: CANPDGYISGANVLTF
cdr3_nt: TGTGCCAACCCGGACGGTTACATCTCTGGGGCCAACGTCCTGACTTTC

cdr3_length: 14
d_call: TRBD2
clone_size: .
j_call: TRBJ2-1
v_call: TRBV10-2
cdr3_aa: CASRIAGGPNEQFF
cdr3_nt: TGCGCCAGCCGTATAGCGGGGGGGCCCAATGAGCAGTTCTTC

cdr3_length: 19
d_call: TRBD1
clone_size: .
j_call: TRBJ2-1
v_call: TRBV9
cdr3_aa: CASSGSGTGGWGSYNEQFF
cdr3_nt: TGTGCCAGCAGCGGATCCGGGACAGGGGGCTGGGGTTCCTACAATGAGCAGTTCTTC

cdr3_length: 13
d_call: .
clone_size: .
j_call: TRBJ2-2
v_call: TRBV5-6
cdr3_aa: CASSLEGPGELFF
cdr3_nt: TGTGCCAGCAGCTTGGAAGGGCCCGGGGAGCTGTTTTTT

cdr3_length: 14
d_call: .
clone_size: .
j_call: TRBJ1-2
v_call: TRBV6-5
cdr3_aa: CASSRGGTNYGYTF
cdr3_nt: TGTGCCAGCAGCCGCGGGGGGACTAACTATGGCTACACCTTC

cdr3_length: 14
d_call: .
clone_size: .
j_call: TRBJ2-2
v_call: TRBV6-6
cdr3_aa: CASSYDLNTGELFF
cdr3_nt: TGTGCCAGCAGTTACGATCTGAACACCGGGGAGCTGTTTTTT

cdr3_length: 17
d_call: .
clone_size: .
j_call: TRBJ1-1
v_call: TRBV7-3
cdr3_aa: CASSLIRVRAGNTEAFF
cdr3_nt: TGTGCCAGCAGCTTAATCAGGGTGAGGGCGGGGAACACTGAAGCTTTCTTT

cdr3_length: 14
d_call: .
clone_size: .
j_call: TRBJ1-5
v_call: TRBV5-1
cdr3_aa: CASSSGQPNQPQHF
cdr3_nt: TGCGCCAGCAGCTCAGGACAGCCAAATCAGCCCCAGCATTTT

cdr3_length: 17
d_call: TRBD2
clone_size: .
j_call: TRBJ2-2
v_call: TRBV6-6
cdr3_aa: CASSPPRTSGGAGELFF
cdr3_nt: TGTGCCAGCAGTCCCCCTAGGACTAGCGGGGGGGCCGGGGAGCTGTTTTTT

cdr3_length: 13
d_call: .
clone_size: .
j_call: TRBJ1-1
v_call: TRBV6-2/TRBV6-3
cdr3_aa: CASTPQENTEAFF
cdr3_nt: TGTGCCAGCACCCCCCAGGAGAACACTGAAGCTTTCTTT

cdr3_length: 18
d_call: .
clone_size: .
j_call: TRBJ2-3
v_call: TRBV24-1
cdr3_aa: CATSETLGGGGRTDTQYF
cdr3_nt: TGTGCCACCAGTGAAACCCTAGGGGGGGGCGGCCGCACAGATACGCAGTATTTT

cdr3_length: 14
d_call: .
clone_size: .
j_call: TRBJ1-3
v_call: TRBV2
cdr3_aa: CASSVGGGGNTIYF
cdr3_nt: TGTGCCAGCAGTGTAGGGGGGGGTGGAAACACCATATATTTT

cdr3_length: 14
d_call: TRBD1
clone_size: .
j_call: TRBJ1-1
v_call: TRBV11-2
cdr3_aa: CASSLDRVNTEAFF
cdr3_nt: TGTGCCAGCAGCTTGGACAGGGTAAACACTGAAGCTTTCTTT

cdr3_length: 16
d_call: TRBD1
clone_size: .
j_call: TRBJ2-4
v_call: TRBV11-2
cdr3_aa: CASSLGTGAGKNIQYF
cdr3_nt: TGTGCCAGCAGCTTAGGGACAGGGGCTGGCAAAAACATTCAGTACTTC

cdr3_length: 17
d_call: TRBD2
clone_size: .
j_call: TRBJ2-6
v_call: TRBV7-3
cdr3_aa: CASSLLPSGGGANVLTF
cdr3_nt: TGTGCCAGCAGCTTATTACCTAGCGGGGGTGGGGCCAACGTCCTGACTTTC

cdr3_length: 13
d_call: .
clone_size: .
j_call: TRBJ1-1
v_call: TRBV25-1
cdr3_aa: CASTRTDNTEAFF
cdr3_nt: TGTGCCAGCACCCGGACAGATAACACTGAAGCTTTCTTT

cdr3_length: 13
d_call: .
clone_size: .
j_call: TRBJ1-1
v_call: TRBV2
cdr3_aa: CASSEGGDTEAFF
cdr3_nt: TGTGCCAGCAGTGAAGGTGGGGACACTGAAGCTTTCTTT

cdr3_length: 14
d_call: .
clone_size: .
j_call: TRBJ2-1
v_call: TRBV5-5
cdr3_aa: CASSLGPIYNEQFF
cdr3_nt: TGTGCCAGCAGCTTAGGGCCGATCTACAATGAGCAGTTCTTC

cdr3_length: 17
d_call: TRBD1
clone_size: .
j_call: TRBJ2-6
v_call: TRBV19
cdr3_aa: CASSIRDRGTGANVLTF
cdr3_nt: TGTGCCAGTAGTATCCGGGACAGGGGGACTGGGGCCAACGTCCTGACTTTC

cdr3_length: 14
d_call: .
clone_size: .
j_call: TRBJ1-1
v_call: TRBV5-4
cdr3_aa: CASSSDTMNTEAFF
cdr3_nt: TGTGCCAGCAGCTCTGATACTATGAACACTGAAGCTTTCTTT

cdr3_length: 16
d_call: .
clone_size: .
j_call: TRBJ1-1
v_call: TRBV25-1
cdr3_aa: CASSDGGGRMNTEAFF
cdr3_nt: TGTGCCAGCAGCGACGGGGGGGGCAGGATGAACACTGAAGCTTTCTTT

cdr3_length: 15
d_call: .
clone_size: once
j_call: TRBJ1-1
v_call: TRBV6-1
cdr3_aa: CASSDHGRRQSEAFF
cdr3_nt: TGTGCCAGCAGTGACCACGGACGGCGTCAATCAGAAGCTTTCTTT

cdr3_length: 16
d_call: .
clone_size: .
j_call: TRBJ1-5
v_call: TRBV4-3
cdr3_aa: CASSQAASSSNQPQHF
cdr3_nt: TGCGCCAGCAGCCAAGCTGCCAGCAGTAGCAATCAGCCCCAGCATTTT

cdr3_length: 14
d_call: TRBD2
clone_size: .
j_call: TRBJ2-3
v_call: TRBV19
cdr3_aa: CASRTSGSTDTQYF
cdr3_nt: TGTGCCAGTAGAACTAGCGGTAGCACAGATACGCAGTATTTT

cdr3_length: 14
d_call: .
clone_size: .
j_call: TRBJ2-1
v_call: TRBV5-1
cdr3_aa: CASSDPTGNNEQFF
cdr3_nt: TGCGCCAGCAGCGACCCGACAGGAAACAATGAGCAGTTCTTC

cdr3_length: 16
d_call: TRBD1
clone_size: few
j_call: TRBJ2-2
v_call: TRBV4-1
cdr3_aa: CASSQDNRGRTGELFF
cdr3_nt: TGCGCCAGCAGCCAAGATAACAGGGGCAGAACCGGGGAGCTGTTTTTT

cdr3_length: 15
d_call: .
clone_size: .
j_call: TRBJ1-4
v_call: TRBV4-1
cdr3_aa: CASSQDRDTNEKLFF
cdr3_nt: TGCGCCAGCAGCCAAGATCGGGACACTAATGAAAAACTGTTTTTT

cdr3_length: 13
d_call: .
clone_size: .
j_call: TRBJ2-6
v_call: TRBV7-9
cdr3_aa: CASSPSGANVLTF
cdr3_nt: TGTGCCAGCAGCCCCTCTGGGGCCAACGTCCTGACTTTC

cdr3_length: 15
d_call: .
clone_size: .
j_call: TRBJ2-3
v_call: TRBV7-3
cdr3_aa: CASSQWTVNTDTQYF
cdr3_nt: TGTGCCAGCAGCCAGTGGACAGTCAACACAGATACGCAGTATTTT

cdr3_length: 15
d_call: TRBD1
clone_size: .
j_call: TRBJ2-3
v_call: TRBV19
cdr3_aa: CASSTRQGQKDTQYF
cdr3_nt: TGTGCCAGTAGTACAAGACAGGGGCAGAAAGATACGCAGTATTTT

cdr3_length: 11
d_call: TRBD1
clone_size: .
j_call: TRBJ1-2
v_call: TRBV29-1
cdr3_aa: CSAGTDYGYTF
cdr3_nt: TGCAGCGCCGGGACAGACTATGGCTACACCTTC

cdr3_length: 14
d_call: .
clone_size: .
j_call: TRBJ1-1
v_call: TRBV30
cdr3_aa: CAWSVKGTNTEAFF
cdr3_nt: TGTGCCTGGAGTGTAAAGGGGACGAACACTGAAGCTTTCTTT

cdr3_length: 18
d_call: TRBD1
clone_size: .
j_call: TRBJ1-3
v_call: TRBV3-1/TRBV3-2
cdr3_aa: CASSPRRWTGDPGNTIYF
cdr3_nt: TGTGCCAGCAGCCCTAGACGGTGGACAGGGGATCCTGGAAACACCATATATTTT

cdr3_length: 14
d_call: .
clone_size: .
j_call: TRBJ2-5
v_call: TRBV5-1
cdr3_aa: CASSSPEGLETQYF
cdr3_nt: TGCGCCAGCAGCTCCCCCGAGGGCCTAGAGACCCAGTACTTC

cdr3_length: 15
d_call: .
clone_size: once
j_call: TRBJ1-6
v_call: TRBV9
cdr3_aa: CASSLGPNEGSPLHF
cdr3_nt: TGTGCCAGCAGCCTGGGACCGAATGAAGGGTCACCCCTCCACTTT